This is a list of T cell receptor beta chains from one sample in a study of T-cell memory formation after mild COVID-19. Using its own MiXCR run on the 5' RACE reads, TCRdb lists one record per CDR3 protein. The sample yields around 320,000 distinct CDR3 sequences, less than 20% seen once. Material for sequencing was PBMCs or a T cell subset sorted from them (not recorded which). All receptors derive from a young man who had mild COVID-19 (a few samples of this study predate the infection). Cell type and time point are not known. Each CDR3 is given with its conserved first and last residue. Fields, in order: clone size, J gene, D gene, V gene, CDR3 protein, CDR3 DNA. A D gene is named only where the DNA matches it firmly. Not all rows give a size; the values are once, few, many and, for expanded clones, a class.

few,TRBJ2-5,-,TRBV12-5,CASARTVKETQYF,TGTGCTAGTGCCAGGACAGTGAAAGAGACCCAGTACTTC
many,TRBJ2-2,-,TRBV9,CASSVAGELFF,TGTGCCAGCAGCGTTGCCGGGGAGCTGTTTTTT
-,TRBJ1-4,-,TRBV27,CASSSDIAGEKLFF,TGTGCCAGCAGTTCCGATATAGCCGGTGAAAAACTGTTTTTT
-,TRBJ2-2,-,TRBV20-1,CSATETGELFF,TGCAGTGCTACTGAGACCGGGGAGCTGTTTTTT
few,TRBJ2-2,-,TRBV20-1,CSARDSVLFRGTNTGELFF,TGCAGTGCTAGAGATTCGGTACTCTTCCGTGGGACGAACACCGGGGAGCTGTTTTTT
-,TRBJ1-1,-,TRBV7-9,CASSSLKDSKAFF,TGTGCCAGCAGCTCACTAAAGGACAGTAAAGCTTTCTTT
few,TRBJ1-6,-,TRBV4-2,CASSQEGQGSSPLHF,TGTGCCAGCAGCCAAGAGGGGCAGGGTAGTTCACCCCTCCACTTT
-,TRBJ2-2,-,TRBV7-6,CASSLAARINTGELFF,TGTGCCAGCAGCTTAGCGGCCAGAATAAATACCGGGGAGCTGTTTTTT
-,TRBJ1-5,-,TRBV6-5,CASSYDTQYPQHF,TGTGCCAGCAGTTATGACACCCAGTACCCCCAGCATTTT
-,TRBJ2-1,TRBD1,TRBV7-2,CASSNSGGTGGEQFF,TGTGCCAGCAGCAACTCCGGCGGGACAGGGGGTGAGCAGTTCTTC
-,TRBJ2-3,-,TRBV12-3/TRBV12-4,CASTQGLAIDTQYF,TGTGCCAGCACCCAGGGGCTAGCGATAGATACGCAGTATTTT
-,TRBJ2-7,-,TRBV5-1,CASSPGAGYEQYF,TGCGCCAGCAGCCCAGGGGCTGGTTACGAGCAGTACTTC
-,TRBJ2-7,-,TRBV6-5,CASSKGGRPYEQYF,TGTGCCTCCTCGAAAGGGGGAAGACCCTACGAGCAGTACTTC
few,TRBJ1-1,TRBD1,TRBV5-4,CASSRDSAGGAFF,TGTGCCAGCAGCCGGGACAGTGCGGGGGGAGCTTTCTTT
few,TRBJ1-2,-,TRBV20-1,CSASFRPYGYTF,TGCAGTGCTAGTTTCAGACCCTATGGCTACACCTTC
-,TRBJ2-5,-,TRBV28,CASSHIGLSETQYF,TGTGCCAGCAGCCACATCGGGCTCTCGGAGACCCAGTACTTC
few,TRBJ1-5,-,TRBV4-1,CASSQEPGGRNQPQHF,TGCGCCAGCAGCCAGGAACCCGGCGGGAGGAATCAGCCCCAGCATTTT
few,TRBJ1-5,-,TRBV7-2,CASSLERSNQPQHF,TGTGCCAGCAGCTTAGAACGTTCCAATCAGCCCCAGCATTTT
few,TRBJ2-1,TRBD2,TRBV20-1,CSASLPAGGTNEQFF,TGCAGTGCTAGCTTGCCAGCGGGGGGAACAAATGAGCAGTTCTTC
-,TRBJ2-3,TRBD2,TRBV7-2,CASRPTSPLGDTQYF,TGTGCCAGCAGGCCGACTAGCCCGCTTGGGGATACGCAGTATTTT
few,TRBJ2-1,-,TRBV5-1,CASSSRGPRNEQFF,TGCGCCAGCAGCTCCCGGGGGCCGAGGAATGAGCAGTTCTTC
-,TRBJ1-1,-,TRBV7-2,CASSLVPTVNTEAFF,TGTGCCAGCAGCTTAGTCCCTACGGTGAACACTGAAGCTTTCTTT
-,TRBJ1-1,-,TRBV7-3,CASSLLGYTEAFF,TGTGCCAGCAGCTTATTAGGGTATACTGAAGCTTTCTTT
-,TRBJ2-3,TRBD2,TRBV13,CASSAAGVTDTQYF,TGTGCCAGCAGCGCCGCGGGGGTCACAGATACGCAGTATTTT
-,TRBJ2-5,TRBD1,TRBV5-1,CASSQGAETQYF,TGCGCCAGCAGCCAGGGGGCAGAGACCCAGTACTTC
-,TRBJ2-5,TRBD2,TRBV7-2,CASSLSMAGGPTQYF,TGTGCCAGCAGCTTATCGATGGCGGGGGGGCCGACCCAGTACTTC
-,TRBJ1-1,TRBD1,TRBV2,CALSKGANTEAFF,TGTGCCCTATCTAAGGGGGCGAACACTGAAGCTTTCTTT
many,TRBJ2-7,-,TRBV9,CASSVVPGPDYEQYF,TGTGCCAGCAGCGTAGTGCCCGGGCCCGACTACGAGCAGTACTTC
-,TRBJ1-2,-,TRBV4-1,CASSQERSGYTF,TGCGCCAGCAGCCAAGAACGCTCGGGCTACACCTTC
-,TRBJ2-5,-,TRBV9,CASSVEQQTETQYF,TGTGCCAGCAGCGTAGAGCAGCAGACAGAGACCCAGTACTTC
-,TRBJ2-2,-,TRBV5-6,CASSLPGYSAGGSLTNTGELFF,TGTGCCAGCAGCTTGCCCGGTTATTCCGCGGGCGGAAGCCTTACGAACACCGGGGAGCTGTTTTTT
few,TRBJ2-4,-,TRBV28,CASSLIPGQGKNIQYF,TGTGCCAGCAGTTTAATCCCAGGGCAGGGAAAAAACATTCAGTACTTC
few,TRBJ2-3,-,TRBV4-3,CASSKGGSDTQYF,TGCGCCAGCAGCAAAGGGGGTTCAGATACGCAGTATTTT
-,TRBJ2-7,-,TRBV3-1,CASSQEGLSYEQYF,TGTGCCAGCAGCCAAGAGGGGCTCTCCTACGAGCAGTACTTC
many,TRBJ1-6,TRBD1,TRBV6-5,CASSYAQGVSPLHF,TGTGCCAGCAGTTACGCACAGGGGGTCTCACCCCTCCACTTT
-,TRBJ1-1,TRBD1,TRBV29-1,CSVHLDRASRITEAFF,TGCAGCGTCCACCTCGACAGGGCCTCACGGATCACTGAAGCTTTCTTT
-,TRBJ2-5,-,TRBV10-3,CAISEDRTIYRTQYF,TGTGCCATCAGTGAAGACAGGACGATTTATAGGACCCAGTACTTC
-,TRBJ2-3,TRBD2,TRBV27,CASSLSASGSTDTQYF,TGTGCCAGCAGTTTGTCGGCTAGCGGGTCCACAGATACGCAGTATTTT
many,TRBJ2-1,-,TRBV20-1,CSARGRLGNNEQFF,TGCAGTGCTAGAGGGAGACTTGGGAACAATGAGCAGTTCTTC
-,TRBJ2-5,-,TRBV7-2,CASSPSAGGQTQYF,TGTGCCAGCAGCCCCTCGGCCGGGGGGCAGACCCAGTACTTC
-,TRBJ2-7,TRBD1,TRBV6-2/TRBV6-3,CASSTGDYEQYF,TGTGCCAGCAGCACAGGGGACTACGAGCAGTACTTC
many,TRBJ1-5,-,TRBV4-3,CASSQDSQGNQPQHF,TGCGCCAGCAGCCAAGATAGTCAGGGGAACCAGCCCCAGCATTTT
-,TRBJ2-3,-,TRBV29-1,CSALLDGHADTQYF,TGCAGCGCCCTTTTAGACGGACACGCAGATACGCAGTATTTT
-,TRBJ2-1,-,TRBV4-1,CASSQSSGNEQFF,TGCGCCAGCAGCCAAAGCTCGGGCAATGAGCAGTTCTTC
few,TRBJ1-1,TRBD1,TRBV20-1,CSAGYRGMNTEAFF,TGCAGTGCTGGATACAGGGGGATGAACACTGAAGCTTTCTTT
few,TRBJ2-5,-,TRBV5-6,CASSQWDRETQYF,TGTGCCAGCAGCCAATGGGATCGGGAGACCCAGTACTTC
few,TRBJ2-2,-,TRBV18,CASSPGGGEDGELFF,TGTGCCAGCTCACCTGGAGGGGGAGAGGACGGGGAGCTGTTTTTT
-,TRBJ2-3,TRBD1,TRBV7-6,CASSFMNRGYTDTQYF,TGTGCCAGCAGCTTCATGAACAGGGGGTACACAGATACGCAGTATTTT
-,TRBJ2-3,-,TRBV5-1,CASSFAEKGTQYF,TGCGCCAGCAGCTTTGCGGAGAAAGGTACGCAGTATTTT
few,TRBJ2-1,-,TRBV7-9,CASSLHKGEQFF,TGTGCCAGCAGCTTACATAAGGGTGAGCAGTTCTTC
few,TRBJ2-6,-,TRBV24-1,CATSDSRVSGANVLTF,TGTGCCACCAGTGATTCCCGGGTCTCTGGGGCCAACGTCCTGACTTTC
-,TRBJ1-1,-,TRBV6-5,CASSETVNTEAFF,TGTGCCAGCAGCGAGACAGTGAACACTGAAGCTTTCTTT
-,TRBJ1-1,-,TRBV6-2/TRBV6-3,CASREGKVEAFF,TGTGCCAGCAGGGAGGGGAAGGTCGAAGCTTTCTTT
few,TRBJ2-2,-,TRBV6-5,CASSYLRTNTGELFF,TGTGCCAGCAGTTACCTCCGAACGAACACCGGGGAGCTGTTTTTT
-,TRBJ1-1,-,TRBV18,CASSPAGRVEAFF,TGTGCCAGCTCACCAGCGGGCAGGGTTGAAGCTTTCTTT
-,TRBJ1-2,-,TRBV28,CASSGPGGQGYTF,TGTGCCAGCAGTGGCCCCGGGGGCCAGGGCTACACCTTC
few,TRBJ1-4,-,TRBV11-3,CASRIHPGSGEKLFF,TGTGCCAGCAGGATCCATCCAGGGTCAGGTGAAAAACTGTTTTTT
few,TRBJ1-1,TRBD1,TRBV12-3/TRBV12-4,CASSPPDRVAEAFF,TGTGCCAGCAGCCCCCCCGACAGGGTCGCTGAAGCTTTCTTT
few,TRBJ2-5,-,TRBV2,CARRNRDLETQYF,TGTGCCAGACGAAACAGGGACCTGGAGACCCAGTACTTC
few,TRBJ1-3,-,TRBV9,CASSVESSGNTIYF,TGTGCCAGCAGCGTAGAAAGCTCTGGAAACACCATATATTTT